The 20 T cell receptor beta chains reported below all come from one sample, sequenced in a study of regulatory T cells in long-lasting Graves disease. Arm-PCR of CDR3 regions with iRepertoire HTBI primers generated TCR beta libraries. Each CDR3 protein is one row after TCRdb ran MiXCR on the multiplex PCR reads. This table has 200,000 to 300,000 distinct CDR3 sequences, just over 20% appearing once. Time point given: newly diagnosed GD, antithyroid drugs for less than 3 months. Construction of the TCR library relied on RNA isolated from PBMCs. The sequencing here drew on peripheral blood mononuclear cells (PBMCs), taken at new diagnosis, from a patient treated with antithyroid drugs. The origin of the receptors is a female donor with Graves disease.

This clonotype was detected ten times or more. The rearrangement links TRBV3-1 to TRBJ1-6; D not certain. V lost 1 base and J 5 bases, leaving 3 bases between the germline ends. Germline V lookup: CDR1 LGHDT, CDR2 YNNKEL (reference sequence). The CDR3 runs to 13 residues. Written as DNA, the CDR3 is TGTGCCAGCAGCCAAGCTAATAATTCACCCCTCCACTTT. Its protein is CASSQANNSPLHF.

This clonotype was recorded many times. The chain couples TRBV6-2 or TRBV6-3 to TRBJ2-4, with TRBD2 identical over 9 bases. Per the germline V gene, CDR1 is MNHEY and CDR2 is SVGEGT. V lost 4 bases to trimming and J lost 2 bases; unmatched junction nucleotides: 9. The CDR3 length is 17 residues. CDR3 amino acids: CASSLGASGISKNIQYF. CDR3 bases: TGTGCCAGCAGTTTGGGGGCTAGCGGGATTTCCAAAAACATTCAGTACTTC.

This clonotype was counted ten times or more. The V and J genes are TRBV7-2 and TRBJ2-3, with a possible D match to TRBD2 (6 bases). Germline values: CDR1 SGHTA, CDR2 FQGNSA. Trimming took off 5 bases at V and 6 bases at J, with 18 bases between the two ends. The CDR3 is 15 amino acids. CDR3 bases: TGTGCCAGCAGCCCCCTCGGGGGAGCGACCGATACGCAGTATTTT. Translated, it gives CASSPLGGATDTQYF. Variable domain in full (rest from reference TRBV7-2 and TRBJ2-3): GAGVSQSPSNKVTEKGKDVELRCDPISGHTALYWYRQSLGQGLEFLIYFQGNSAPDKSGLPSDRFSAERTGGSVSTLTIQRTQQEDSAVYLCASSPLGGATDTQYFGPGTRLTVL.

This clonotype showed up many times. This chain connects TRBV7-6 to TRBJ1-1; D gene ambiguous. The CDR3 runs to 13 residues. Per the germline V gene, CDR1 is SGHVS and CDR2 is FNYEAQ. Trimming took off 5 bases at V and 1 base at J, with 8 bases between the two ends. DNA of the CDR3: TGTGCCAGCAGCAACCGGGGGAACACTGAAGCTTTCTTT. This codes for CASSNRGNTEAFF.

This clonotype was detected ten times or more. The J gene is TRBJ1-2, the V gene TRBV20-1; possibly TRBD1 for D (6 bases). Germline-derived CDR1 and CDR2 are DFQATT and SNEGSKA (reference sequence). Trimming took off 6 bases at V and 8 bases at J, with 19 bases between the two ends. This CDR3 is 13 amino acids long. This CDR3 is CSATTQTGMGYTF. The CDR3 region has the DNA TGCAGTGCCACTACGCAAACAGGGATGGGCTACACCTTC.

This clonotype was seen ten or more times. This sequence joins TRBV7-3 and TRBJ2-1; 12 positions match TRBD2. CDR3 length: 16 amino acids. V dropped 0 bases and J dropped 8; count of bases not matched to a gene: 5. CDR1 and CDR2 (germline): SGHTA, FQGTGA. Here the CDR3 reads CASSLTLAGGGDEQFF. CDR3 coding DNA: TGTGCCAGCAGCTTAACACTAGCGGGGGGTGGTGATGAGCAGTTCTTC. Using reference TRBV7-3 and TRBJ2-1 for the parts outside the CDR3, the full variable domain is GAGVSQTPSNKVTEKGKYVELRCDPISGHTALYWYRQSLGQGPEFLIYFQGTGAADDSGLPNDRFFAVRPEGSVSTLKIQRTERGDSAVYLCASSLTLAGGGDEQFFGPGTRLTVL.

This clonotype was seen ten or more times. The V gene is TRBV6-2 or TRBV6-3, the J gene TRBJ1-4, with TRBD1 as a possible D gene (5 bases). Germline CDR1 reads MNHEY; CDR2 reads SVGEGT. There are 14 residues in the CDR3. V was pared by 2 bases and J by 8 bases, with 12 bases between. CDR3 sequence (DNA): TGTGCCAGCAGTTACATGGAGGGGCACGAAAAACTGTTTTTT. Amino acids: CASSYMEGHEKLFF.

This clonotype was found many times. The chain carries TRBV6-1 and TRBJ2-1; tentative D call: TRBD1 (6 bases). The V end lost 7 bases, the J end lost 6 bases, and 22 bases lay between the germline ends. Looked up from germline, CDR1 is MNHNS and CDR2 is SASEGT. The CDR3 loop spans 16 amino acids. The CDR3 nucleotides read TGTGCCAGCATCTCCTGGAATCGTGGGGGCCGCAATGAGCAGTTCTTC. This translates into CASISWNRGGRNEQFF.

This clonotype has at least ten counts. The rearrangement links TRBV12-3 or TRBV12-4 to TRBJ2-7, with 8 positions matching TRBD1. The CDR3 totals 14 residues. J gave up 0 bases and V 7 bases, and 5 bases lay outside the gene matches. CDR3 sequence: CASTFTGGSYEQYF. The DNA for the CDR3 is TGTGCCAGCACCTTCACAGGGGGCTCCTACGAGCAGTACTTC.

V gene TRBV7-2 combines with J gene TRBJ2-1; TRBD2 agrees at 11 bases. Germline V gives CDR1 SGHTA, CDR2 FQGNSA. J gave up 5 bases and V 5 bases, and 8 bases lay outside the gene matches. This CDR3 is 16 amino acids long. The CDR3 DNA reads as TGTGCCAGCAGCCGACGGGGGACTAGCGGCGACAATGAGCAGTTCTTC. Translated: CASSRRGTSGDNEQFF.

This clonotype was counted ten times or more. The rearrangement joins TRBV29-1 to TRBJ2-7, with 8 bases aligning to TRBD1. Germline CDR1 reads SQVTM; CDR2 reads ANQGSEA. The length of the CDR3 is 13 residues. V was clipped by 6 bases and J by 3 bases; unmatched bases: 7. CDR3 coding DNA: TGCAGCGTGGCCCCCAGGGGGCTCTACGAGCAGTACTTC. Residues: CSVAPRGLYEQYF.

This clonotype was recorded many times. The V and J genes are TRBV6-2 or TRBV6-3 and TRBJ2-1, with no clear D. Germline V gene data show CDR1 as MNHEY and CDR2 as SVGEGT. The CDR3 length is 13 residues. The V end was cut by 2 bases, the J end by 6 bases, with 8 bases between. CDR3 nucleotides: TGTGCCAGCAGTTACAGTCTGAGCAATGAGCAGTTCTTC. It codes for CASSYSLSNEQFF.

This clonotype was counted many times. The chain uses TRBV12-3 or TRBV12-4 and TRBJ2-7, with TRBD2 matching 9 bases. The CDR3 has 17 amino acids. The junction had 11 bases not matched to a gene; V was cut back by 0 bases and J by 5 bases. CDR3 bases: TGTGCCAGCAGTTTAGCGCGAGCGGGAGGAGCATTCGACGAGCAGTACTTC. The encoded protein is CASSLARAGGAFDEQYF.

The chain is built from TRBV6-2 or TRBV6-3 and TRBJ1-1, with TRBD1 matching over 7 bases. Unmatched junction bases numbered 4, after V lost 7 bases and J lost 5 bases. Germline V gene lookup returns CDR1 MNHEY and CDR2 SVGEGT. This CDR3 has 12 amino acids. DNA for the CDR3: TGTGCCAGCACCGACAGGGTGACTGAAGCTTTCTTT. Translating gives CASTDRVTEAFF.

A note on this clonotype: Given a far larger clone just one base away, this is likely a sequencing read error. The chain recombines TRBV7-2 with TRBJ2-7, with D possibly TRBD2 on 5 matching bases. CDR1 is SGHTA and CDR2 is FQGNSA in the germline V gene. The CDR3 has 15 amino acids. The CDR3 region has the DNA TGTGTCAGCAGCTTGCAAATCATGGTCGGGGACGAGCAGTACTTC. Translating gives CVSSLQIMVGDEQYF.

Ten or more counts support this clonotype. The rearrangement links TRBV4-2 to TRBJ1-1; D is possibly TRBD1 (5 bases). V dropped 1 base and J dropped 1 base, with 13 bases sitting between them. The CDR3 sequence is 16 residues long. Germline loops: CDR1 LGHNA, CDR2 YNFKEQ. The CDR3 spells CASSQGGWGKNTEAFF. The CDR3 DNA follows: TGTGCCAGCAGCCAAGGGGGGTGGGGAAAGAACACTGAAGCTTTCTTT.

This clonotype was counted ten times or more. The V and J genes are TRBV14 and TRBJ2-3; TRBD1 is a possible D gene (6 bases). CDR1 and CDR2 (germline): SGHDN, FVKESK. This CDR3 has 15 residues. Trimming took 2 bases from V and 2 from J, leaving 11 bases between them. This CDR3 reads CASSQRTAYTDTQYF. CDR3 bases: TGTGCCAGCAGCCAACGGACAGCTTACACAGATACGCAGTATTTT.

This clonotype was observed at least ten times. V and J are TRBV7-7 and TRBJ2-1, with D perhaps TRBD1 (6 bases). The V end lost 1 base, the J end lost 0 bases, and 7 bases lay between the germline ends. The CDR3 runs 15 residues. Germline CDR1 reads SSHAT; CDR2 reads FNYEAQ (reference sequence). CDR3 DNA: TGTGCCAGCAGCTTAGACAGGGCCTCCTACAATGAGCAGTTCTTC. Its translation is CASSLDRASYNEQFF.

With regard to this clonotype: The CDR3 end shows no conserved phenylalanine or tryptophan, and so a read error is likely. CDR3 nucleotide sequence: TGTGCCAGCAGTTACGACAGGGGCGACGGGGAGACCCAGTACCTC. Translation: CASSYDRGDGETQYL. The chain joins TRBV6-5 to TRBJ2-5; 8 nucleotides match TRBD1. The germline CDR1 and CDR2 sequences are MNHEY and SVGAGI. The J segment lost 5 bases and the V segment lost 2 bases, leaving 7 bases of the junction unmatched. The CDR3 has 15 amino acids.

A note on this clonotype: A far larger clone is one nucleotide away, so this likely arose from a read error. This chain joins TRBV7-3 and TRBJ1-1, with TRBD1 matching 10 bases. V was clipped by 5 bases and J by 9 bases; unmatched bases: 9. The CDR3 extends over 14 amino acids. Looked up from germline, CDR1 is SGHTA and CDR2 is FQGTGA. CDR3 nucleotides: TGTGCCAGCAGCCTCAGCGGGACAGGGGCCCAAGCTTTCTTT. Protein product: CASSLSGTGAQAFF.